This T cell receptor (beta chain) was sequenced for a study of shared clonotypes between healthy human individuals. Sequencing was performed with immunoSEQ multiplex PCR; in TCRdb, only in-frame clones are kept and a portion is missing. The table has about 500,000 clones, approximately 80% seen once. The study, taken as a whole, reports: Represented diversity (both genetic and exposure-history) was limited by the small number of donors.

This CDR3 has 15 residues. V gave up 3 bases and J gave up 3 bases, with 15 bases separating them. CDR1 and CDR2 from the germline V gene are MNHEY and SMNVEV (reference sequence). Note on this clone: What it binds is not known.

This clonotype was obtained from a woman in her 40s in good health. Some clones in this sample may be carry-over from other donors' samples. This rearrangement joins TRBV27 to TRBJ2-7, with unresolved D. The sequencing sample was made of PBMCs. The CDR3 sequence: CASSLRTTSLYEQYF. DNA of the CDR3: TGTGCCAGCAGTTTGAGGACGACTTCCCTCTACGAGCAGTACTTC.